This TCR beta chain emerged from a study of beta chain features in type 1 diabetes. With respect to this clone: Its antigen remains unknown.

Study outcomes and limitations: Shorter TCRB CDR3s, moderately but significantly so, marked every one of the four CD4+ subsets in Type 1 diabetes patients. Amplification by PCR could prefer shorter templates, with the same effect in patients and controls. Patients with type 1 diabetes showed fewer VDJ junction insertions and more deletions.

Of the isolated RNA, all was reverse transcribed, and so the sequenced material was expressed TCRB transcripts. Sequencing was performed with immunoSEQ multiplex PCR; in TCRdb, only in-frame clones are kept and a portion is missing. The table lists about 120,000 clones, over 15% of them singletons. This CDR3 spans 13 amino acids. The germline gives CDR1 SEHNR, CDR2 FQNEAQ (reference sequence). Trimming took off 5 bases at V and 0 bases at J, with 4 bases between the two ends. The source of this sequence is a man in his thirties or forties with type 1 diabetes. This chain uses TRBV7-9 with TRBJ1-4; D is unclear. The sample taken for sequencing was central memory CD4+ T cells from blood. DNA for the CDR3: TGTGCCAGCAGCAGGGCAACTAATGAAAAACTGTTTTTT. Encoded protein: CASSRATNEKLFF. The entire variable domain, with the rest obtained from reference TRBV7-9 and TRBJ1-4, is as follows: DTGVSQNPRHKITKRGQNVTFRCDPISEHNRLYWYRQTLGQGPEFLTYFQNEAQLEKSRLLSDRFSAERPKGSFSTLEIQRTEQGDSAMYLCASSRATNEKLFFGSGTQLSVL.